This passage covers 23 T cell receptor beta chains from one sample sequenced in a study of blood T cells in healthy people across ages. Primed by a sample-barcoded 5' primer and a J-beta primer mix, a second PCR proceeded for about 6 to 12 cycles. MiXCR was run by TCRdb on the 5' RACE reads, yielding one entry per CDR3 protein. Of more than 750,000 distinct CDR3 sequences listed, almost 30% are singletons. The sample was also linked to a second study, of T cells of mothers and their children.

Sequences were obtained from blood. These TCRs come from a woman aged 40 to 55 in good health.

This chain joins TRBV2 and TRBJ1-2, with D unresolved. V gave up 5 bases and J gave up 1 base, with 11 bases separating them. CDR1 SNHLY and CDR2 FYNNEI come from the germline V gene. CDR3 length: 14 amino acids. CDR3 sequence: CASSPGTNNYGYTF. The CDR3 DNA is TGTGCCAGCAGTCCCGGAACTAATAACTATGGCTACACCTTC.

A few counts support this clonotype. The rearrangement uses TRBV30 and TRBJ2-7; D gene unclear. CDR1 and CDR2 from the germline V gene are GTSNPN and SVGIG (reference sequence). V shed 3 bases and J shed 6 bases, with 21 bases lying between them. This CDR3 has 15 residues. CDR3 sequence (DNA): TGTGCCTGGAGAAGACCGGGCCCCGGATCCCTCGAGCAGTACTTC. Translation gives CAWRRPGPGSLEQYF.

In this sample, this clonotype turned up a few times. The V and J genes are TRBV3-1 and TRBJ2-7; D could derive from TRBD1 or TRBD2 (5 bases each). The V gene's germline CDR1 is LGHDT and CDR2 YNNKEL (reference sequence). V lost 8 bases to trimming and J lost 5 bases, with 13 bases between them. The CDR3 covers 12 residues. The CDR3 here is CASQGTADEQYF. DNA for the CDR3: TGTGCCAGCCAAGGGACGGCGGACGAGCAGTACTTC.

The chain joins TRBV7-8 to TRBJ1-5; D uncertain. Trimming left V 1 base short and J 4 bases short, with 11 bases between. This CDR3 contains 15 residues. Germline CDR1 is SGHVS and CDR2 is FQNEAQ. The CDR3 DNA reads as TGTGCCAGCAGCTTAGAAGTGTGGGAGAATCAGCCCCAGCATTTT. Protein: CASSLEVWENQPQHF.

This chain joins TRBV9 and TRBJ2-5, with TRBD2 identical over 8 bases. CDR3 size: 15 residues. V gave up 3 bases and J gave up 11 bases; unmatched junction bases: 15. Germline V gene sequence: CDR1 SGDLS, CDR2 YYNGEE. CDR3 in amino acids: CASSAGGLGVSEQYF. DNA of the CDR3: TGTGCCAGCAGCGCCGGGGGACTAGGAGTAAGTGAGCAGTACTTC.

This clonotype has only a few counts. At one boundary the junction diverges from the germline segment, which might be a read error. The rearrangement links TRBV28 to TRBJ2-7; no clear D gene. Germline CDR1 is MDHEN and CDR2 is SYDVKM. The CDR3 extends over 11 amino acids. CDR3 nucleotides: TGTGCCGGCAGTTTTCGGGTAGAGCAGTACTTC. This codes for CAGSFRVEQYF.

The V call is TRBV2, the J call TRBJ1-2; D is perhaps TRBD1 (6 bases). The V end was cut by 11 bases, the J end by 3 bases, with 16 bases between. Germline values: CDR1 SNHLY, CDR2 FYNNEI. The CDR3 contains 13 residues. The CDR3 spells CACRPGADYGYTF. The CDR3 nucleotides read TGTGCCTGCCGACCGGGGGCGGACTATGGCTACACCTTC.

This clonotype was seen only a few times. This chain uses TRBV27 with TRBJ1-1, with D possibly being TRBD1 (6 bases). This CDR3 has 15 amino acids. Trimming took off 2 bases at V and 5 bases at J, with 15 bases between the two ends. CDR1 is MNHEY, CDR2 SMNVEV, per germline (reference sequence). DNA of the CDR3: TGTGCCAGCAGTTTAGACCCGGGGGCGCAAACTGAAGCTTTCTTT. Translating gives CASSLDPGAQTEAFF.

On this clonotype itself: It may be a read error: a sequence one base away is much more abundant. This chain connects TRBV6-1 to TRBJ1-2, with D possibly being TRBD1 (6 bases). From germline, CDR1 is MNHNS and CDR2 SASEGT. Trimming removed 6 bases at V and 8 bases at J, with 19 bases between. This CDR3 is 14 amino acids long. The CDR3: CASSRDGGAEGYTF. The CDR3 DNA is TGTGCCAGCAGCAGAGACGGGGGGGCGGAGGGCTACACCTTC.

This clonotype occurred many times. The chain carries TRBV7-9 and TRBJ2-3; perhaps D is TRBD1 or TRBD2 (5 bases each). The CDR3 is 15 amino acids. Deletions cut 5 bases from V and 0 bases from J, with 12 bases between. The germline gives CDR1 SEHNR, CDR2 FQNEAQ (reference sequence). The CDR3 reads CASSPPGLSTDTQYF. CDR3 coding DNA: TGTGCCAGCAGCCCCCCGGGGCTCAGCACAGATACGCAGTATTTT.

The CDR3 region is CASSYPGLRTEAFF. The CDR3 bases are TGCGCCAGCAGCTACCCGGGACTTAGGACTGAAGCTTTCTTT. The V gene is TRBV4-1, the J gene TRBJ1-1, with D perhaps matching TRBD1 (5 bases). Germline V CDR1 and CDR2: MGHRA, YSYEKL. Trimming pared 5 bases from V and 5 bases from J, leaving 15 bases between. This CDR3 has 14 residues.

This clonotype was counted at least ten times. This sequence joins TRBV28 and TRBJ1-1, with TRBD1 matching over 7 bases. Germline loops: CDR1 MDHEN, CDR2 SYDVKM. After removal of 8 bases from V and 1 base from J, the junction contained 13 bases not matched to a gene. The CDR3 has 16 residues. CDR3 coding DNA: TGTGCCAGCTCGGCCCCGGGACAGAGTAAGAACACTGAAGCTTTCTTT. This sequence encodes CASSAPGQSKNTEAFF. The whole variable domain, filled in from reference TRBV28 and TRBJ1-1, reads DVKVTQSSRYLVKRTGEKVFLECVQDMDHENMFWYRQDPGLGLRLIYFSYDVKMKEKGDIPEGYSVSREKKERFSLILESASTNQTSMYLCASSAPGQSKNTEAFFGQGTRLTVV.

The rearrangement joins TRBV28 to TRBJ1-4, with D possibly matching TRBD1 (5 bases). This CDR3 contains 13 residues. Germline assignment: CDR1 MDHEN and CDR2 SYDVKM. Deletions cut 7 bases from V and 8 bases from J, with 14 bases between. The CDR3 reads CASTGTWGEKLFF. CDR3 nucleotide sequence: TGTGCCAGCACGGGGACCTGGGGGGAAAAACTGTTTTTT.

This clonotype was detected a few times. The chain joins TRBV7-2 to TRBJ2-5; D remains ambiguous. CDR1 and CDR2 (germline): SGHTA, FQGNSA. The CDR3 runs to 14 residues. V was pared by 5 bases and J by 4 bases, with 14 bases between. The CDR3 region has the DNA TGTGCCAGCAGCCGAATGCAGTTCGGAGAGACCCAGTACTTC. Protein sequence: CASSRMQFGETQYF.

Comments on this clonotype: A much larger clone differs by one base, so this may be a read error. The chain is built from TRBV4-1 and TRBJ2-7, with D unclear. Per the germline V gene, CDR1 is MGHRA and CDR2 is YSYEKL. The CDR3 extends over 15 amino acids. The V end was cut by 4 bases, the J end by 0 bases, with 13 bases between. The CDR3 DNA sequence: TGCGCCAGCAGCCCAGAAGACTCCTACTCCTACGAGCAGTACTTC. This codes for CASSPEDSYSYEQYF.

This chain links TRBV9 with TRBJ1-1; D is ambiguous. Per germline, CDR1 SGDLS and CDR2 YYNGEE. CDR3 length: 14 residues. Trimming removed 0 bases from V and 0 bases from J, with 6 bases in between. The CDR3 reads CASSVGALNTEAFF. DNA for the CDR3: TGTGCCAGCAGCGTAGGGGCGTTGAACACTGAAGCTTTCTTT. Using reference TRBV9 and TRBJ1-1 for the parts outside the CDR3, the full variable domain is DSGVTQTPKHLITATGQRVTLRCSPRSGDLSVYWYQQSLDQGLQFLIQYYNGEERAKGNILERFSAQQFPDLHSELNLSSLELGDSALYFCASSVGALNTEAFFGQGTRLTVV.

Only a few counts were recorded for this clonotype. The chain couples TRBV9 to TRBJ2-3, with D uncertain. This CDR3 region has 14 residues. V lost 0 bases, J lost 8 bases, and 13 bases lay in between. The germline gives CDR1 SGDLS, CDR2 YYNGEE. CDR3 coding DNA: TGTGCCAGCAGCGTAGCCCCTGAAGTGAGTACGCAGTATTTT. Amino acid sequence: CASSVAPEVSTQYF.

This clonotype was recorded at least ten times. The chain has TRBV5-1 and TRBJ2-5; TRBD2 might be the D (5 bases). Germline V gene sequence: CDR1 SGHRS, CDR2 YFSETQ. The CDR3 is 15 residues long. Between the trimmed V and J ends, which lost 1 base and 5 bases, there was a span of 15 bases. The CDR3 sequence: CASSLTTQREETQYF. CDR3 in DNA: TGCGCCAGCAGCTTGACTACCCAAAGGGAGGAGACCCAGTACTTC.

The V gene is TRBV12-3 or TRBV12-4, the J gene TRBJ1-1; D not certain. The V gene lost 2 bases and the J gene lost 4 bases, with 5 bases spanning the gap. The CDR3 spans 12 residues. The CDR3 DNA follows: TGTGCCAGCAGTTTATTATCCACTGAAGCTTTCTTT. This translates into CASSLLSTEAFF.

Ten or more counts support this clonotype. The V and J genes are TRBV12-3 or TRBV12-4 and TRBJ2-7; 9 nucleotides agree with TRBD2. This CDR3 is built from 18 residues. The junction had 12 bases not matched to a gene; V was cut back by 3 bases and J by 0 bases. The CDR3 region has the DNA TGTGCCAGCAGTTTGGGCGGGGGGGTCCTCCCTGGCTCCTACGAGCAGTACTTC. This gives the protein CASSLGGGVLPGSYEQYF.

This clonotype was seen at least ten times. The V call is TRBV11-1, the J call TRBJ2-7, with 7 positions matching TRBD1. The CDR3 loop spans 15 amino acids. The germline CDR1 and CDR2 sequences are SGHAT and FQDESV (reference sequence). Trimming removed 4 bases from V and 0 bases from J; junction bases left unmatched: 6. CDR3 sequence (DNA): TGTGCCAGCAGCTGGGGACAGACGAGCTCCTACGAGCAGTACTTC. Its translation: CASSWGQTSSYEQYF.

In this sample, this clonotype turned up a few times. The chain employs TRBV5-8 and TRBJ1-4; D is undetermined. V gave up 4 bases and J gave up 5 bases, with 12 bases separating them. Per the germline V gene, CDR1 is SGHTS and CDR2 is YDEGEE. The CDR3 extends over 14 amino acids. CDR3 in amino acids: CASSEVLRNEKLFF. In nucleotides, the CDR3 is TGTGCCAGCAGCGAAGTCCTCCGGAATGAAAAACTGTTTTTT. Together with reference TRBV5-8 and TRBJ1-4, the CDR3 gives the full variable domain: EAGVTQSPTHLIKTRGQQATLRCSPISGHTSVYWYQQALGLGLQFLLWYDEGEERNRGNFPPRFSGRQFPNYSSELNVNALELEDSALYLCASSEVLRNEKLFFGSGTQLSVL.

V gene TRBV5-1 combines with J gene TRBJ2-1; D remains unclear. Germline CDR1 reads SGHRS; CDR2 reads YFSETQ. The CDR3 loop spans 11 amino acids. Trimming stripped 7 bases from V and 8 bases from J, with 10 bases between. The CDR3 nucleotides read TGCGCCAGCCGCACTTCCCATGAGCAGTTCTTC. Protein product: CASRTSHEQFF.